This T cell receptor beta chain is drawn from a study of shared T cell receptors in the human thymus. Some clones are missing from TCRdb's copy, which holds only in-frame ones; the method was immunoSEQ multiplex PCR. The table records some 640,000 clones, more than 75% of them present only once. This sample was shared with a second study, whose subject was human thymus T cells.

The sequence came from a boy less than two years old with a congenital heart defect. Sequenced material: thymocytes.

The CDR3 is CASSLVRGFETRYGYTF. The CDR3 nucleotides are TGTGCCAGCAGCTTAGTCAGGGGGTTCGAAACTCGCTATGGCTACACCTTC. V gene TRBV7-9 combines with J gene TRBJ1-2, with 7 bases fitting TRBD1. With V trimmed by 1 base and J by 4 bases, 12 bases remained unmatched. This CDR3 contains 17 residues. Germline V gene sequence: CDR1 SEHNR, CDR2 FQNEAQ (reference sequence).